Sequencing of this T cell receptor beta chain was carried out in a study of blood T cells in healthy people across ages. Notes on the study in general: Per million T cells, TCR beta diversity dropped about linearly as age rose. Aged donors had fewer naive CD4+ cells and lower diversity than long-lived donors.

A minimum of 7 million PBMCs was isolated per sample. Each sample provided at least 5 micrograms of extracted total RNA. As regards this clonotype: Its antigen is not identified.

Alongside a J-beta primer mix, a sample-barcoded 5' primer served in a second PCR lasting about 6 to 12 cycles. Each CDR3 protein is one row after TCRdb ran MiXCR on the 5' RACE reads. This table holds 1.5 million to 2 million distinct CDR3 sequences, roughly 27% found once. The germline CDR1 and CDR2 sequences are SGHRS and YFSETQ. The V end lost 7 bases, the J end lost 0 bases, and 17 bases lay between the germline ends. This CDR3 has 15 residues. This TCR was recovered from a woman in her thirties in good health. The specimen sequenced was blood. The chain has TRBV5-1 and TRBJ2-7; the D gene is possibly TRBD2 (5 bases). CDR3 nucleotide sequence: TGCGCCAGCGGCCCCGGAGGTAGCCTCTCCTACGAGCAGTACTTC. Protein sequence: CASGPGGSLSYEQYF.